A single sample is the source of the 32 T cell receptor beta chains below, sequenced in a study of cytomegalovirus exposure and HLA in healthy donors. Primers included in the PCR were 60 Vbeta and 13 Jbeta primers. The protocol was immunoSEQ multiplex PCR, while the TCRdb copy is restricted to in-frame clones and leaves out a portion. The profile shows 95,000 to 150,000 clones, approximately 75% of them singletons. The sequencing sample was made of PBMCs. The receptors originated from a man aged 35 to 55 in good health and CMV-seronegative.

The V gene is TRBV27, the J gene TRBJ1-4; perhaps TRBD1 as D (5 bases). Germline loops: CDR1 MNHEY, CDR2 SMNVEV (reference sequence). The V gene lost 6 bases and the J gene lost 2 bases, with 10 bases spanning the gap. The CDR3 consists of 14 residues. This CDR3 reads CASSKGFTNEKLFF. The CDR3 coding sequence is TGTGCCAGCAGCAAGGGGTTTACTAATGAAAAACTGTTTTTT.

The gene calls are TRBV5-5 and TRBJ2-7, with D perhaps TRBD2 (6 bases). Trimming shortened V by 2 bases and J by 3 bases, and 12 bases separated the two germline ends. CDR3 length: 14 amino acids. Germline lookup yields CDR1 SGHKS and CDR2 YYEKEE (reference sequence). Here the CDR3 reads CASSFTGTHYEQYF. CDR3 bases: TGTGCCAGCAGCTTCACCGGGACTCACTACGAGCAGTACTTC.

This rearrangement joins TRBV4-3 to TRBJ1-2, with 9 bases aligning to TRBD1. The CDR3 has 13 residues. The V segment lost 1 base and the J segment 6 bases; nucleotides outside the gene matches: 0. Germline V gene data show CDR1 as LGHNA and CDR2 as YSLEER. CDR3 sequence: CASSQGTGDGYTF. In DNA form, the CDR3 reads TGCGCCAGCAGCCAAGGGACAGGGGATGGCTACACCTTC.

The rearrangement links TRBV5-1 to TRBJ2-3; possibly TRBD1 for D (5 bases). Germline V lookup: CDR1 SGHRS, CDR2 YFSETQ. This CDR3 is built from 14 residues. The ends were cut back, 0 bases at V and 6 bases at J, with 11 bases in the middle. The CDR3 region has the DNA TGCGCCAGCAGCTTGGATCAGGGCTTGGATACGCAGTATTTT. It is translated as CASSLDQGLDTQYF.

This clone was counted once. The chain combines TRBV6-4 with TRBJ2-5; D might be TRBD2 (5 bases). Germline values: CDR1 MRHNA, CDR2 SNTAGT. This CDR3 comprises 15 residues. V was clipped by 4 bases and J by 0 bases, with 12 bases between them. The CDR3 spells CASSGRRSYQETQYF. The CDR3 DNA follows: TGTGCCAGCAGTGGGAGGCGGTCGTACCAAGAGACCCAGTACTTC.

In DNA form, the CDR3 reads TGTGCCAGCAGTACCACGGGACAGGGGAGGAGAGGCTACACCTTC. Protein product: CASSTTGQGRRGYTF. This sequence joins TRBV6-4 and TRBJ1-2; 10 bases fit TRBD1. CDR3 length equals 15 residues. J lost 8 bases, V lost 5 bases, and 11 bases had no gene match. CDR1 is MRHNA, CDR2 SNTAGT, per germline.

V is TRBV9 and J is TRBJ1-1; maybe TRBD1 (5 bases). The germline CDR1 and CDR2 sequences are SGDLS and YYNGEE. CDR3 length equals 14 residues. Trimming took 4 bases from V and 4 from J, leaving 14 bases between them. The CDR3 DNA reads TGTGCCAGCAGCCCCTCCGGGGGAGTCACTGAAGCTTTCTTT. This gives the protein CASSPSGGVTEAFF.

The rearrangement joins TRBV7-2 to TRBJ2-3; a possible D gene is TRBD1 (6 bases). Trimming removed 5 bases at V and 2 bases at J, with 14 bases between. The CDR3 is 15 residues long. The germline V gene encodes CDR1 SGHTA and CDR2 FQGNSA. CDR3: CASSPGTLHTDTQYF. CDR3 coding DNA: TGTGCCAGCAGCCCAGGGACACTTCACACAGATACGCAGTATTTT.

CDR3 in DNA: TGTGCCAGCAGTGAATGGGGAGAGAACACTGAAGCTTTCTTT. Translated: CASSEWGENTEAFF. The gene calls are TRBV25-1 and TRBJ1-1, with D unclear. This CDR3 comprises 14 residues. From germline, CDR1 is MGHDK and CDR2 SYGVNS. V was shortened by 1 base and J by 1 base, with 7 bases between the two germline ends.

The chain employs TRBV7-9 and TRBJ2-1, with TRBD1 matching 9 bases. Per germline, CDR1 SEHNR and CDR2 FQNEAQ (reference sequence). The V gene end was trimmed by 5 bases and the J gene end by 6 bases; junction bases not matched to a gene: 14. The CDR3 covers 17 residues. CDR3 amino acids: CASSTITGTGKVNEQFF. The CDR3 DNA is TGTGCCAGCAGCACGATCACCGGGACAGGGAAGGTCAATGAGCAGTTCTTC.

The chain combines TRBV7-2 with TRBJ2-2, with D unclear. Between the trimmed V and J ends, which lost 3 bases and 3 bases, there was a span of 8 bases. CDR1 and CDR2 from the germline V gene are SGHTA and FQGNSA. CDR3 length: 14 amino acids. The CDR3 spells CASSLSVHTGELFF. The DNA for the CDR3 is TGTGCCAGCAGCTTGTCGGTGCACACCGGGGAGCTGTTTTTT.

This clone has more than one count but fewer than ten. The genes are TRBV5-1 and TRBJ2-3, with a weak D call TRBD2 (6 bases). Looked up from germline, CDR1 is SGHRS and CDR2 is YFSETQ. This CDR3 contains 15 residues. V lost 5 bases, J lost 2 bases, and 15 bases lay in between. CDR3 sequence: CASREMAGITDTQYF. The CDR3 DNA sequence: TGCGCCAGCAGAGAAATGGCGGGGATCACAGATACGCAGTATTTT.

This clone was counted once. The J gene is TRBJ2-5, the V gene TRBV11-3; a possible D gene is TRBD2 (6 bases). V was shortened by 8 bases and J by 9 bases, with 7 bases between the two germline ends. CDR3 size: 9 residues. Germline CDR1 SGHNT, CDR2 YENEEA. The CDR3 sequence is CASGEAQYF. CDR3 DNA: TGTGCCAGCGGGGAGGCCCAGTACTTC.

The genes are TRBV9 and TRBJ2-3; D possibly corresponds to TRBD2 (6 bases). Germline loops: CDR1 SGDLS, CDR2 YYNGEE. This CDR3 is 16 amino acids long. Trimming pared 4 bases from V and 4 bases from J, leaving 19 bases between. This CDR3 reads CASSPKAGQMADTQYF. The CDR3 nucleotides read TGTGCCAGCAGCCCCAAAGCGGGTCAAATGGCAGATACGCAGTATTTT. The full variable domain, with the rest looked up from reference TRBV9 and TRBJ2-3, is DSGVTQTPKHLITATGQRVTLRCSPRSGDLSVYWYQQSLDQGLQFLIQYYNGEERAKGNILERFSAQQFPDLHSELNLSSLELGDSALYFCASSPKAGQMADTQYFGPGTRLTVL.

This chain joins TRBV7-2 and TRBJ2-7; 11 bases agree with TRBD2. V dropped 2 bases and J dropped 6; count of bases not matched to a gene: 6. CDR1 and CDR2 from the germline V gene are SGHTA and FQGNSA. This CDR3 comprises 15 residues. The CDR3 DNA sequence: TGTGCCAGCAGCTTAAACGTAGCGGGAGGGCTCGAGCAGTACTTC. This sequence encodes CASSLNVAGGLEQYF.

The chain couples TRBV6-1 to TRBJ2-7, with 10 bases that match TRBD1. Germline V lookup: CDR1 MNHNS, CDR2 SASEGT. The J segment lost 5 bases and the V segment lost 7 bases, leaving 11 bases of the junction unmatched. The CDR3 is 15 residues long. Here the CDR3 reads CASILPGQGMNEQYF. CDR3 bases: TGTGCCAGCATCCTACCGGGACAGGGGATGAACGAGCAGTACTTC.

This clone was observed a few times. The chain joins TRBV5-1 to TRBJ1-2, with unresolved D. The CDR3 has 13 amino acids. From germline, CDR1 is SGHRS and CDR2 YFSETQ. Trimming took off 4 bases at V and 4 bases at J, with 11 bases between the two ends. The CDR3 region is CASSHSRSYGYTF. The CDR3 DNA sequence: TGCGCCAGCAGCCATAGCCGGAGCTATGGCTACACCTTC.

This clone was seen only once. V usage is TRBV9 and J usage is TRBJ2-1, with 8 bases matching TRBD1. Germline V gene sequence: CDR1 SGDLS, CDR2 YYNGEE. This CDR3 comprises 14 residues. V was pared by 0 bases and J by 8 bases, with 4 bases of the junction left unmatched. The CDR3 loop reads CASSVVGQGDEQFF. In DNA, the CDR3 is TGTGCCAGCAGCGTAGTTGGACAGGGCGATGAGCAGTTCTTC.

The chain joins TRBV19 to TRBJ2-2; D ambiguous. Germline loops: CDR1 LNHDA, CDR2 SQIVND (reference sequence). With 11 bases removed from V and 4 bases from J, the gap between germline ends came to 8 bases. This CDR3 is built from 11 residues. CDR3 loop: CASERTGELFF. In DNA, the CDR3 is TGTGCCTCAGAGCGCACCGGGGAGCTGTTTTTT. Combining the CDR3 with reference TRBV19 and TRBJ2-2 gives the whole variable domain DGGITQSPKYLFRKEGQNVTLSCEQNLNHDAMYWYRQDPGQGLRLIYYSQIVNDFQKGDIAEGYSVSREKKESFPLTVTSAQKNPTAFYLCASERTGELFFGEGSRLTVL.

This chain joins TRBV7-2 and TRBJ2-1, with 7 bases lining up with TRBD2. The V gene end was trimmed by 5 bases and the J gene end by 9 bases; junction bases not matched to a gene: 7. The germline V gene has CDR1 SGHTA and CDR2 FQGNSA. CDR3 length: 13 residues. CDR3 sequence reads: CASSVGLGAEQFF. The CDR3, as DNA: TGTGCCAGCAGCGTAGGACTAGGTGCTGAGCAGTTCTTC.

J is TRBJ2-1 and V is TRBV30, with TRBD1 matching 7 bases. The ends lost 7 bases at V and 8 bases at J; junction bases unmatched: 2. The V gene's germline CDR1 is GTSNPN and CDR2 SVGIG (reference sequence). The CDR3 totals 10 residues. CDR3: CALGGYEQFF. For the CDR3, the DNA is TGTGCCTTAGGGGGCTATGAGCAGTTCTTC.

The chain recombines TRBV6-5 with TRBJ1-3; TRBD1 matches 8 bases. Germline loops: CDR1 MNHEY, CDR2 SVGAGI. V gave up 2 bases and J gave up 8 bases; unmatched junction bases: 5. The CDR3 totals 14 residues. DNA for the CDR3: TGTGCCAGCAGTTACGGTCGCAGGGGGCACACCATATATTTT. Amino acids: CASSYGRRGHTIYF.

The CDR3, as DNA: TGCGCCAGCAGAATGGACAGCAGCTCTGGAAACACCATATATTTT. Its protein is CASRMDSSSGNTIYF. The chain is built from TRBV5-1 and TRBJ1-3, with a tentative D call TRBD1 (6 bases). Germline lookup yields CDR1 SGHRS and CDR2 YFSETQ. CDR3 length: 15 amino acids. Between the trimmed V and J ends, which lost 5 bases and 0 bases, there was a span of 12 bases.

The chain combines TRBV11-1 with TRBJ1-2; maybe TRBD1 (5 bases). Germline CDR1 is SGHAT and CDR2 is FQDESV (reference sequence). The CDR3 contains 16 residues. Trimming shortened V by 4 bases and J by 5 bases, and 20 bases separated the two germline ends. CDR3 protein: CASSYGQANSRYGYTF. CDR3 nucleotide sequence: TGTGCCAGCAGCTACGGACAAGCCAACAGCCGGTATGGCTACACCTTC.

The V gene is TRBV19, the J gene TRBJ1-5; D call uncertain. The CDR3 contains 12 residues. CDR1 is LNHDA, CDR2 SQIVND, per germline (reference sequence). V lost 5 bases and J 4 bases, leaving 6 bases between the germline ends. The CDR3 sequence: CASSYTNQPQHF. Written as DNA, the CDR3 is TGTGCCAGTAGTTACACGAATCAGCCCCAGCATTTT.

The CDR3 DNA reads as TGTGCCACCAGCAAACCGGGACAGGGTTTTAGCACTGAAGCTTTCTTT. Its protein is CATSKPGQGFSTEAFF. This chain connects TRBV15 to TRBJ1-1, with 9 bases fitting TRBD1. Trimming took 4 bases from V and 4 from J; bases not matched to a gene: 10. The CDR3 is made up of 16 amino acids. Germline loops: CDR1 LNHNV, CDR2 YYDKDF (reference sequence).

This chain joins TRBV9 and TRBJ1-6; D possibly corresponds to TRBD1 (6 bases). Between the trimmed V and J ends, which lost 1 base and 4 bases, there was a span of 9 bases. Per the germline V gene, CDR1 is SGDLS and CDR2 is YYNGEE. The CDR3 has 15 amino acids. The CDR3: CASSVSGEYNSPLHF. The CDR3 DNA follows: TGTGCCAGCAGCGTATCAGGGGAATATAATTCACCCCTCCACTTT. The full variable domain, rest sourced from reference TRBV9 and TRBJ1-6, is DSGVTQTPKHLITATGQRVTLRCSPRSGDLSVYWYQQSLDQGLQFLIQYYNGEERAKGNILERFSAQQFPDLHSELNLSSLELGDSALYFCASSVSGEYNSPLHFGNGTRLTVT.

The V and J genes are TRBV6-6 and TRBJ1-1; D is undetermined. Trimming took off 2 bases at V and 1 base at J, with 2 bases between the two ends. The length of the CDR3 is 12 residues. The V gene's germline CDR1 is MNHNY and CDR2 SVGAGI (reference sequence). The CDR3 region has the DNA TGTGCCAGCAGTTACCGGAACACTGAAGCTTTCTTT. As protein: CASSYRNTEAFF.

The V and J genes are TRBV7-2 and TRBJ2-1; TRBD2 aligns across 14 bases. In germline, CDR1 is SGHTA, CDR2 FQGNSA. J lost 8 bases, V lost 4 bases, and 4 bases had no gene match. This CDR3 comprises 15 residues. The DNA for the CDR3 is TGTGCCAGCAGCTCGACTAGCGGGGGGGCGGATGAGCAGTTCTTC. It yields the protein CASSSTSGGADEQFF.

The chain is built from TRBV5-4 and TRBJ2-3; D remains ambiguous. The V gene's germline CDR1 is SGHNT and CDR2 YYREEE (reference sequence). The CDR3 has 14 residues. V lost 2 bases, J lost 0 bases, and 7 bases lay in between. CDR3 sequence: CASSFTGSTDTQYF. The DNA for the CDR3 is TGTGCCAGCAGCTTCACCGGTAGCACAGATACGCAGTATTTT.

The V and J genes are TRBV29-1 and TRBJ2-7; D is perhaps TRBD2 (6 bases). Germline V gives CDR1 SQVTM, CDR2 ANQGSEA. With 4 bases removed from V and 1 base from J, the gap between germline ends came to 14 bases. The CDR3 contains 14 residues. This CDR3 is CSVAHGGRSYEQYF. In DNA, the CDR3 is TGCAGCGTTGCTCACGGGGGAAGGTCCTACGAGCAGTACTTC.

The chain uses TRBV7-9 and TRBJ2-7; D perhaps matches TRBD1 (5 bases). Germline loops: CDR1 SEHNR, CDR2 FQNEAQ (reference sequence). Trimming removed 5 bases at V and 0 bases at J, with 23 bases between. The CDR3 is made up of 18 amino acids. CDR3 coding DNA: TGTGCCAGCAGCCCCGGCCAGGGCCCAACTATAAGCTCCTACGAGCAGTACTTC. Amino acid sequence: CASSPGQGPTISSYEQYF.